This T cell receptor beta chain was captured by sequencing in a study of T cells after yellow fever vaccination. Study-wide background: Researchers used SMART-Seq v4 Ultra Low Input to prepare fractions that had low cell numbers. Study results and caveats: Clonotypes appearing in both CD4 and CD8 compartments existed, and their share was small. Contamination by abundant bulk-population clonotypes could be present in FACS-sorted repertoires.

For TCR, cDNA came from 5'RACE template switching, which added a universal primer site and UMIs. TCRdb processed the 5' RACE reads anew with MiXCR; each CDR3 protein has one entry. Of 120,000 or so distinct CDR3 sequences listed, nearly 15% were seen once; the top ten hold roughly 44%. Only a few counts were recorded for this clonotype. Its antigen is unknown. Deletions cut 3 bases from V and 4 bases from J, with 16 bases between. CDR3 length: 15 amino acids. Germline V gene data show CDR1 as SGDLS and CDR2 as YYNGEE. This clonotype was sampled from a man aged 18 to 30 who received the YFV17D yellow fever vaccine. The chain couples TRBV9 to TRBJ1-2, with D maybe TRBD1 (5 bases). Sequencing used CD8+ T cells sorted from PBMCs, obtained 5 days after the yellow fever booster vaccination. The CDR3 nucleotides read TGTGCCAGCAGCGGTTCCCAGGGATCAACCTATGGCTACACCTTC. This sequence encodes CASSGSQGSTYGYTF.